This T cell receptor (beta chain) is drawn from a study of CD4 T cells in relation to SARS-CoV-2 and coronaviruses. Study results and caveats: Crossreactivity was assessed only for spike protein, not other viral proteins.

This clone was recorded a few times. Its antigen remains unidentified. Germline CDR1 and CDR2: LGHDT and YNNKEL (reference sequence). The CDR3 is 13 residues long. Trimming shortened V by 1 base and J by 5 bases, and 6 bases separated the two germline ends. CD4+ T cells from unexposed donors were obtained before the COVID-19 pandemic (2011-2018). Isolation of CD4+ T cells took place after 10 days in culture. Cultures held roughly 2 million PBMCs per well with 9 to 10 IU/ml IL-2. Some clones are missing from TCRdb's copy, which holds only in-frame ones; the method was immunoSEQ multiplex PCR. The profile covers 20,000 or so clones, with around 80% appearing a single time and roughly 15% taken by the ten largest.

Input material: CD4+ T cells from PBMCs, cultured in vitro. The clonotype originates from a human donor in good health. J is TRBJ1-5 and V is TRBV3-1 (or the pseudogene TRBV3-2); D uncertain. For the CDR3, the DNA is TGTGCCAGCAGCCAAGCCGGCTATCAGCCCCAGCATTTT. Protein product: CASSQAGYQPQHF.